This T cell receptor (beta chain) is drawn from a study of spatial heterogeneity in lung cancer. Unique molecular identifiers, one per molecule, were present on every TCR cDNA molecule. TCRdb re-called the 5' RACE reads through MiXCR, storing one row per CDR3 protein. The sample has 30,000 to 45,000 distinct CDR3 sequences; 7% to 7.5% are singletons. Time point specified: sample taken at primary tumor resection. This clonotype was picked up many times. Mismatch with germline at one junction end may stem from a read error. Per the germline V gene, CDR1 is SGHDN and CDR2 is FVKESK. This CDR3 is 13 amino acids long.

The rearrangement joins TRBV14 to TRBJ2-1; D possibly uses TRBD1 or TRBD2 (5 bases each). This specimen was PBMCs, taken at surgery. This receptor was identified in a female donor with early-stage non-small cell lung cancer. CDR3 DNA: TGTGCCAGCAGCCGATCGACCGGGGCGAACCCGGGCTTC. Translation gives CASSRSTGANPGF.